The rows below give T cell receptor beta chains drawn from one sample of a study of cytomegalovirus exposure and HLA in healthy donors. Repertoires were generated with immunoSEQ multiplex PCR, while TCRdb's copy carries only in-frame clones and drops some. The table records fewer than 150,000 clones, approximately 89% of them present only once. Sequencing input: PBMCs. The receptors shown here come from a man aged 18 to 30 in good health and CMV-seronegative. CDR3s leave out the opening cysteine and the closing phenylalanine or tryptophan. Each record gives: J gene, CDR3 length, V gene, CDR3 protein.

>TRBJ2-7|13|TRBV4-1
ASSQPAGNSYEQY
>TRBJ1-2|12|TRBV7-2
ASSLEQGNYGYT
>TRBJ2-1|13|TRBV27
ASSVSGGNYNEQF
>TRBJ1-2|12|TRBV18
ASSSDRVIYGYT
>TRBJ1-1|12|TRBV28
ASRRQGWNTEAF
>TRBJ1-4|13|TRBV7-9
ASSLGWTGDEKLF
>TRBJ1-3|13|TRBV5-1
ASSLERPSGNTIY
>TRBJ2-7|13|TRBV18
ASSRTRDSSYEQY
>TRBJ1-3|15|TRBV4-3
ASSRDRGDRRGNTIY
>TRBJ2-1|15|TRBV4-1
ASSQVALAGVRDEQF
>TRBJ2-3|16|TRBV9
ASSVAGGAGGRTDTQY
>TRBJ1-5|15|TRBV4-2
ASSQDPRFRSNQPQH
>TRBJ2-5|14|TRBV7-2
ASSVRTGNPQETQY
>TRBJ2-7|15|TRBV5-1
ASSLGKDAGTTYEQY
>TRBJ2-5|11|TRBV2
AGSSGREETQY
>TRBJ2-7|11|TRBV7-9
AGEGQGHYEQY
>TRBJ1-1|12|TRBV7-2
ASSTRQAGTEAF
>TRBJ2-7|12|TRBV11-3
ASSPARSHYEQY
>TRBJ1-5|13|TRBV6-5
ASSPTGGRGQPQH
>TRBJ1-2|13|TRBV5-6
ASSLDRTGQYGYT
>TRBJ2-1|14|TRBV5-4
ASSPIYGGVWNEQF
>TRBJ2-2|12|TRBV5-4
ASSNPGSTGELF
>TRBJ1-2|11|TRBV28
ASSLGQLYGYT
>TRBJ2-5|13|TRBV9
ASSARQGVQETQY
>TRBJ2-1|14|TRBV28
ASKRPLQRGYNEQF
>TRBJ2-7|11|TRBV7-9
ASSFTGGREQY
>TRBJ2-3|12|TRBV28
ASSLAGETDTQY
>TRBJ1-2|12|TRBV30
AWSVRFEVYGYT
>TRBJ2-1|11|TRBV6-5
ASSYPEVDEQF
>TRBJ2-1|12|TRBV27
ASRTGTSYNEQF
>TRBJ1-1|11|TRBV27
ASRARGGPEAF
>TRBJ2-5|15|TRBV19
ASSIGSVTGGTETQY
>TRBJ2-2|14|TRBV6-5
ASSYSLAGVVGELF
>TRBJ1-6|11|TRBV30
AWIPSRGSPLH
>TRBJ2-1|17|TRBV4-2
ASSQEKDLAGAGAEEQF
>TRBJ1-1|10|TRBV28
ASSFGGTEAF
>TRBJ2-3|14|TRBV11-3
ASSLTSGRVTDTQY
>TRBJ1-2|12|TRBV10-3
AIRGDRANYGYT
>TRBJ2-5|14|TRBV9
ASSVEETPLLGTQY
>TRBJ1-1|13|TRBV6-1
ASSDKGAMNTEAF
>TRBJ2-7|12|TRBV6-4
ASSSDRNSGEQY
>TRBJ2-3|9|TRBV5-1
ASSLGPAQY
>TRBJ1-4|12|TRBV6-5
ASSTTGGREKLF
>TRBJ2-3|12|TRBV2
ASKEDRLTDTQY
>TRBJ2-3|15|TRBV4-2
ASSQAKTSGNTDTQY
>TRBJ1-1|11|TRBV6-5
ASFRGRGTEAF